A single sample gave rise to the 17 T cell receptor beta chains below, sequenced in a study of CD8+ T cells in alopecia areata. Once RNA had been extracted, it was reverse transcribed into cDNA to act as the sequencing template. This table comes from immunoSEQ multiplex PCR, and its TCRdb copy is limited to in-frame clones, with some not included. The sample consists of over 100,000 clones, around 53% of them appearing once. Treatment noted: oral pan-JAK inhibitor, 5-10 mg twice daily. This specimen was CD4+ T cells sorted from blood, taken at week 4, from a patient treated with tofacitinib. The receptors come from a human donor with alopecia areata.

The chain carries TRBV2 and TRBJ2-3, with unresolved D. CDR3 length equals 12 residues. The germline V gene encodes CDR1 SNHLY and CDR2 FYNNEI. The V and J ends lost 4 bases and 9 bases respectively, with 11 bases between them. The DNA for the CDR3 is TGTGCCAGCAGTGTCAACTCCCGAACGCAGTATTTT. Translated: CASSVNSRTQYF.

This rearrangement joins TRBV27 to TRBJ2-3; the D gene is possibly TRBD2 (6 bases). CDR3 length: 16 residues. With 0 bases removed from V and 2 bases from J, the gap between germline ends came to 12 bases. CDR1 MNHEY and CDR2 SMNVEV come from the germline V gene (reference sequence). CDR3 in amino acids: CASSLSGLPLTDTQYF. The CDR3 bases are TGTGCCAGCAGTTTATCCGGACTACCACTCACAGATACGCAGTATTTT.

The chain joins TRBV30 to TRBJ2-6, with 7 bases aligning to TRBD1. V dropped 0 bases and J dropped 2; count of bases not matched to a gene: 10. Germline V CDR1 and CDR2: GTSNPN, SVGIG (reference sequence). The CDR3 length is 18 residues. CDR3: CAWSVTRGTFPGANVLTF. The CDR3 DNA reads TGTGCCTGGAGTGTAACCAGGGGGACCTTTCCTGGGGCCAACGTCCTGACTTTC.

The chain carries TRBV11-2 and TRBJ2-7, with D unresolved. With 8 bases removed from V and 3 bases from J, the gap between germline ends came to 17 bases. CDR1 and CDR2 (germline): SGHAT, FQNNGV. The CDR3 is 14 amino acids. In DNA, the CDR3 is TGTGCCAGCCGGTCGCCCCGGAAGGGCTACGAGCAGTACTTC. This gives the protein CASRSPRKGYEQYF. The full variable domain, in which reference TRBV11-2 and TRBJ2-7 provide the parts outside the CDR3, is EAGVAQSPRYKIIEKRQSVAFWCNPISGHATLYWYQQILGQGPKLLIQFQNNGVVDDSQLPKDRFSAERLKGVDSTLKIQPAKLEDSAVYLCASRSPRKGYEQYFGPGTRLTVT.

This clone has more than one count but fewer than ten. The CDR3, as DNA: TGTGCCAGTAGGGGAGGAACCTACGAGCAGTACTTC. Protein product: CASRGGTYEQYF. The chain employs TRBV19 and TRBJ2-7; perhaps TRBD2 as D (6 bases). Deletions cut 6 bases from V and 2 bases from J, with 8 bases between. The CDR3 covers 12 residues. Per the germline V gene, CDR1 is LNHDA and CDR2 is SQIVND (reference sequence).

The V gene is TRBV27, the J gene TRBJ1-5; 8 nucleotides agree with TRBD1. The germline V gene has CDR1 MNHEY and CDR2 SMNVEV (reference sequence). CDR3 length: 14 amino acids. Trimming at V came to 6 bases and at J to 1 base, leaving 2 bases not matched to a gene. The CDR3 nucleotides are TGTGCCAGCAGGCGACAGGGGAGCAATCAGCCCCAGCATTTT. Amino acids: CASRRQGSNQPQHF.

This clone was seen more than once but under ten times. The sample carries other DNA sequences with the same CDR3. The gene calls are TRBV5-1 and TRBJ2-1; no firm D call. This CDR3 has 13 residues. CDR1 and CDR2 from the germline V gene are SGHRS and YFSETQ. V gave up 0 bases and J gave up 1 base, with 2 bases separating them. The CDR3 loop is CASSLGSYNEQFF. In nucleotides, the CDR3 is TGCGCCAGCAGCTTGGGTTCCTACAATGAGCAGTTCTTC.

This clone was seen more than once but under ten times. The chain combines TRBV6-6 with TRBJ2-1; 14 bases are shared with TRBD2. The CDR3 spans 14 residues. Unmatched junction bases numbered 6, after V lost 9 bases and J lost 8 bases. Germline values: CDR1 MNHNY, CDR2 SVGAGI (reference sequence). Written as DNA, the CDR3 is TGTGCCAGTAAGACTAGCGGGAGGGGGGATGAGCAGTTCTTC. Translation: CASKTSGRGDEQFF.

Concerning this clone: The sample contains more than one DNA sequence encoding this CDR3. As DNA, the CDR3 is TGTGCCAGCTCACCCCGGAATTCACCCCTCCACTTT. Translated: CASSPRNSPLHF. The chain combines TRBV6-1 with TRBJ1-6; D uncertain. CDR3 length: 12 amino acids. The V and J ends lost 8 bases and 7 bases respectively, with 9 bases between them. Germline lookup yields CDR1 MNHNS and CDR2 SASEGT.

The CDR3 protein is CASSQDSGSYEQYF. The CDR3, as DNA: TGTGCCAGCAGCCAAGATTCAGGGAGCTACGAGCAGTACTTC. This rearrangement joins TRBV4-2 to TRBJ2-7; tentatively, D is TRBD1 or TRBD2 (5 bases each). Trimming shortened V by 0 bases and J by 3 bases, and 9 bases separated the two germline ends. The CDR3 sequence is 14 residues long. Germline loops: CDR1 LGHNA, CDR2 YNFKEQ.

V is TRBV4-1 and J is TRBJ1-5; 10 nucleotides line up with TRBD1. V lost 4 bases to trimming and J lost 1 base; unmatched junction nucleotides: 4. The V gene's germline CDR1 is MGHRA and CDR2 YSYEKL. CDR3 size: 16 residues. The CDR3, as DNA: TGCGCCAGCAGCCTCCGGGACAGGGGAAGCAATCAGCCCCAGCATTTT. Translating it yields CASSLRDRGSNQPQHF.

This rearrangement joins TRBV29-1 to TRBJ1-2; 8 positions agree with TRBD1. The V and J ends lost 6 bases and 7 bases, in that order; junction bases with no gene match: 10. The CDR3 length is 13 residues. Per germline, CDR1 SQVTM and CDR2 ANQGSEA. The CDR3 region has the DNA TGCAGCGTGTCTCAGGGGGCTGGGAGTGGCTACACCTTC. It codes for CSVSQGAGSGYTF. Complete variable domain (other parts from reference TRBV29-1 and TRBJ1-2): SAVISQKPSRDICQRGTSLTIQCQVDSQVTMMFWYRQQPGQSLTLIATANQGSEATYESGFVIDKFPISRPNLTFSTLTVSNMSPEDSSIYLCSVSQGAGSGYTFGSGTRLTVV.

The genes are TRBV5-1 and TRBJ2-5; D unresolved. The CDR3 sequence is 15 residues long. CDR1 and CDR2 from the germline V gene are SGHRS and YFSETQ. Trimming stripped 0 bases from V and 3 bases from J, with 12 bases between. The CDR3 DNA reads TGCGCCAGCAGCTTGGAACGGGCCAGAGAAGAGACCCAGTACTTC. Its translation: CASSLERAREETQYF.

This rearrangement joins TRBV5-4 to TRBJ2-2; 9 nucleotides match TRBD2. CDR1 is SGHNT and CDR2 is YYREEE in the germline V gene (reference sequence). After removal of 0 bases from V and 3 bases from J, the junction contained 6 bases not matched to a gene. The CDR3 is made up of 17 amino acids. The CDR3 DNA sequence: TGTGCCAGCAGCTTGGTCGTACTAGCGGGTGACACCGGGGAGCTGTTTTTT. This sequence encodes CASSLVVLAGDTGELFF.

This clone was observed a handful of times. The V call is TRBV5-6, the J call TRBJ2-1, with 10 bases aligning to TRBD2. Germline lookup yields CDR1 SGHDT and CDR2 YYEEEE. This CDR3 is built from 14 residues. Trimming at V came to 4 bases and at J to 4 bases, leaving 2 bases not matched to a gene. CDR3 sequence reads: CASSLAGAYNEQFF. Here the CDR3 DNA reads TGTGCCAGCAGCCTAGCGGGGGCTTACAATGAGCAGTTCTTC. The whole variable domain, filled in from reference TRBV5-6 and TRBJ2-1, reads DAGVTQSPTHLIKTRGQQVTLRCSPKSGHDTVSWYQQALGQGPQFIFQYYEEEERQRGNFPDRFSGHQFPNYSSELNVNALLLGDSALYLCASSLAGAYNEQFFGPGTRLTVL.

The J gene is TRBJ2-5, the V gene TRBV11-2; tentative D call: TRBD2 (6 bases). This CDR3 has 11 residues. The germline V and J ends were trimmed by 8 bases and 5 bases, with 9 bases remaining between them. The germline CDR1 and CDR2 sequences are SGHAT and FQNNGV. The CDR3 bases are TGTGCCAGCCGCGGGGAGGAGACCCAGTACTTC. Its translation is CASRGEETQYF.

The chain employs TRBV29-1 and TRBJ1-1; no definite D call. Germline loops: CDR1 SQVTM, CDR2 ANQGSEA. CDR3 length: 12 amino acids. Deletions cut 6 bases from V and 4 bases from J, with 12 bases between. CDR3 nucleotides: TGCAGCGTGATACCGGGCCCCACTGAAGCTTTCTTT. The encoded protein is CSVIPGPTEAFF.